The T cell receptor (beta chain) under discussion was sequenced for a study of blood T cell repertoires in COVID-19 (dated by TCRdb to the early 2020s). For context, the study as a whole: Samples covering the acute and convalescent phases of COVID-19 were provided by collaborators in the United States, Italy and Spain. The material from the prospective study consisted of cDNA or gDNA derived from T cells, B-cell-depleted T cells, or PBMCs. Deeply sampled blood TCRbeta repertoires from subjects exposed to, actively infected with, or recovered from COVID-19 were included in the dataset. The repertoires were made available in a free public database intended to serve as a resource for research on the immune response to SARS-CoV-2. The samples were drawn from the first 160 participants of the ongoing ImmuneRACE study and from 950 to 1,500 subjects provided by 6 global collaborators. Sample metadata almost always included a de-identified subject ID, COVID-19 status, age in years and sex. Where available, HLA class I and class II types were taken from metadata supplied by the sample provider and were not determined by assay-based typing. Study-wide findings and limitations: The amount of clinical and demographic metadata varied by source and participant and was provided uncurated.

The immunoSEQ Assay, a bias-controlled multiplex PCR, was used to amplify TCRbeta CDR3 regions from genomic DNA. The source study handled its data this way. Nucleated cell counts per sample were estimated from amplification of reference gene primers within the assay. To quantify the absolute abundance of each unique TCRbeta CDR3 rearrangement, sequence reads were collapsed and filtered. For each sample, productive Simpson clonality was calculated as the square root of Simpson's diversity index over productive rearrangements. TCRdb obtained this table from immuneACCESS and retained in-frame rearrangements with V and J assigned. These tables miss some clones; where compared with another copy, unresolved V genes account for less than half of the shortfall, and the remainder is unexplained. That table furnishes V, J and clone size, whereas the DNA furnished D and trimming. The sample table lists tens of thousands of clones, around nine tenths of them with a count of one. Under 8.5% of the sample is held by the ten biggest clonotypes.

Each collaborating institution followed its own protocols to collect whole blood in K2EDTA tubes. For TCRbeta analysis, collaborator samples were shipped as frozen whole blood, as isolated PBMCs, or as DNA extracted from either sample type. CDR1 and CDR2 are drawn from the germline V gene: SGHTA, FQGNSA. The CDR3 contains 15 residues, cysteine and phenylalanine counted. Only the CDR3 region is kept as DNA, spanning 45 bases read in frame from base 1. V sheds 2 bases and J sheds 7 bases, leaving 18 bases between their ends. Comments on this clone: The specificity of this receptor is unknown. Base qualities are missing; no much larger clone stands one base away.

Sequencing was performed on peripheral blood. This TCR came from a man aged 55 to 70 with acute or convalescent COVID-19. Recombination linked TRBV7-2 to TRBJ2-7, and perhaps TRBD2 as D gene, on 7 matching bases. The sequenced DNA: TGTGCCAGCAGCTTATTGGTGGGGGGGCCAAGGGAGCAGTACTTC. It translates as CASSLLVGGPREQYF.